The entry below describes one T cell receptor beta chain. Its antigen is unknown. The source of the sample is a study of cytomegalovirus exposure and HLA in healthy donors. General observations from the study: The classifier reportedly diagnosed cytomegalovirus status with high specificity and sensitivity. Sequencing depth roughly uniform across donors was assumed in presence/absence analyses. In a later analysis, a missense DCLRE1C variant was linked to TCR beta V- and J-gene trimming. Investigators reported approximately 150 TCR beta chains as tied to cytomegalovirus.

The CDR3 sequence is 17 residues long. V dropped 0 bases and J dropped 1; count of bases not matched to a gene: 7. Germline CDR1 and CDR2: GTSNPN and SVGIG (reference sequence). The primer mix had 60 Vbeta and 13 Jbeta primers. Data came from immunoSEQ multiplex PCR; TCRdb stores just in-frame clones and leaves some out. Seen in this sample are just over 150,000 clones; the ten most common clones hold 2.1%. The sequence came from a man aged 25 to 40 in good health and CMV-seronegative. The sequencing input was PBMCs. The chain joins TRBV30 to TRBJ1-1; 11 positions match TRBD1. In DNA form, the CDR3 reads TGTGCCTGGAGTGTCCCGGGACAGGGGGTTCGGAACACTGAAGCTTTCTTT. It encodes CAWSVPGQGVRNTEAFF. Based on the CDR3 plus reference TRBV30 and TRBJ1-1, the full variable domain is SQTIHQWPATLVQPVGSPLSLECTVEGTSNPNLYWYRQAAGRGLQLLFYSVGIGQISSEVPQNLSASRPQDRQFILSSKKLLLSDSGFYLCAWSVPGQGVRNTEAFFGQGTRLTVV.